These 26 T cell receptor beta chains were all obtained from the same sample, sequenced in a study of technical replicates of blood from a few donors. Sequencing was performed with immunoSEQ multiplex PCR; in TCRdb, only in-frame clones are kept and a portion is missing. Altogether more than 55,000 clones are present, about nine tenths being singletons, with the ten largest covering roughly 5%. The specimen was PBMCs. All receptors come from a human donor in good health. Some clones in this sample may be carry-over from other donors' samples.

This clone was observed a few times. V and J are TRBV2 and TRBJ1-2, with D uncertain. Germline-derived CDR1 and CDR2 are SNHLY and FYNNEI. The V gene lost 6 bases and the J gene lost 7 bases, with 24 bases spanning the gap. The CDR3 consists of 16 residues. The CDR3 DNA follows: TGTGCCAGCAGCCCCAGACGGCTCGGGGAAGTAGCTGGCTACACCTTC. This codes for CASSPRRLGEVAGYTF.

The rearrangement joins TRBV4-3 to TRBJ1-1; weak D call: TRBD1 (6 bases). The CDR3 consists of 16 residues. Per germline, CDR1 LGHNA and CDR2 YSLEER. Trimming pared 0 bases from V and 1 base from J, leaving 12 bases between. In DNA form, the CDR3 reads TGCGCCAGCAGCCAAGATTCAGGGGCTTGGAACACTGAAGCTTTCTTT. It encodes CASSQDSGAWNTEAFF.

The CDR3 nucleotides are TGTGCCAGTAGCGATACATTGCCGGGACTAGCGGGGAAAGAGACCCAGTACTTC. The encoded protein is CASSDTLPGLAGKETQYF. The V call is TRBV19, the J call TRBJ2-5; 13 bases align to TRBD2. CDR1 is LNHDA, CDR2 SQIVND, per germline (reference sequence). The V and J ends lost 6 bases and 3 bases, in that order; junction bases with no gene match: 13. The CDR3 has 18 amino acids.

The chain links TRBV18 to TRBJ2-2, with TRBD1 matching over 7 bases. The V gene end was trimmed by 3 bases and the J gene end by 1 base; junction bases not matched to a gene: 8. Germline CDR1 is KGHSH and CDR2 is LQKENI. The CDR3 sequence is 17 residues long. The CDR3 DNA reads TGTGCCAGCTCACCGTTTGTCCGGGACAGGAACACCGGGGAGCTGTTTTTT. Translated: CASSPFVRDRNTGELFF.

CDR3 protein: CASSTTGSSYNEQFF. The CDR3 region has the DNA TGTGCCAGCAGCACTACAGGGAGCTCCTACAATGAGCAGTTCTTC. The rearrangement links TRBV7-6 to TRBJ2-1; possible D gene TRBD1, 6 bases. Trimming shortened V by 5 bases and J by 0 bases, and 11 bases separated the two germline ends. From germline, CDR1 is SGHVS and CDR2 FNYEAQ. This CDR3 region has 15 residues.

The chain carries TRBV5-4 and TRBJ1-3, with D perhaps TRBD1 (5 bases). This CDR3 has 15 amino acids. Trimming took 3 bases from V and 7 from J, leaving 17 bases between them. CDR1 is SGHNT, CDR2 YYREEE, per germline (reference sequence). This CDR3 reads CASSSGGGGGNTIYF. For the CDR3, the DNA is TGTGCCAGCAGCTCCGGTGGGGGAGGTGGTAACACCATATATTTT.

The chain carries TRBV7-8 and TRBJ1-1, with TRBD1 matching 8 bases. V lost 5 bases to trimming and J lost 8 bases; unmatched junction nucleotides: 4. The germline V gene has CDR1 SGHVS and CDR2 FQNEAQ. CDR3 length: 12 residues. The CDR3 region is CASSPDRGEAFF. CDR3 DNA: TGTGCCAGCAGCCCAGACAGGGGCGAAGCTTTCTTT.

The chain carries TRBV19 and TRBJ2-5; perhaps TRBD1 as D (6 bases). Germline CDR1 is LNHDA and CDR2 is SQIVND (reference sequence). This CDR3 spans 16 amino acids. The germline V and J ends were trimmed by 2 bases and 5 bases, with 18 bases remaining between them. The CDR3 nucleotides read TGTGCCAGTAGTATATTGGGAACAGGGCAAAAGGAGACCCAGTACTTC. This encodes CASSILGTGQKETQYF. The full variable domain, rest sourced from reference TRBV19 and TRBJ2-5, is DGGITQSPKYLFRKEGQNVTLSCEQNLNHDAMYWYRQDPGQGLRLIYYSQIVNDFQKGDIAEGYSVSREKKESFPLTVTSAQKNPTAFYLCASSILGTGQKETQYFGPGTRLLVL.

The chain couples TRBV7-3 to TRBJ1-1, with 9 bases that match TRBD1. Germline CDR1 is SGHTA and CDR2 is FQGTGA. V lost 5 bases and J lost 1; bases outside the gene matches: 5. The CDR3 totals 15 residues. The chain's CDR3 is CASSPTGGGNTEAFF. The DNA of the CDR3 is TGTGCCAGCAGCCCCACAGGGGGCGGGAACACTGAAGCTTTCTTT.

The V and J genes are TRBV18 and TRBJ1-6, with a possible D match to TRBD1 (6 bases). This CDR3 region has 15 residues. Trimming stripped 5 bases from V and 5 bases from J, with 13 bases between. CDR1 is KGHSH and CDR2 is LQKENI in the germline V gene. CDR3 region: CASSETTGNNSPLHF. The DNA for the CDR3 is TGTGCCAGCTCAGAAACGACAGGAAATAATTCACCCCTCCACTTT.

The chain is built from TRBV7-7 and TRBJ2-2; D is unclear. The germline V and J ends were trimmed by 8 bases and 2 bases, with 12 bases remaining between them. Germline lookup yields CDR1 SSHAT and CDR2 FNYEAQ (reference sequence). The CDR3 is 14 amino acids. CDR3 protein: CASSSNGNTGELFF. CDR3 coding DNA: TGTGCCAGCTCTTCCAACGGTAACACCGGGGAGCTGTTTTTT.

This clone has more than one count but fewer than ten. Here the CDR3 DNA reads TGTGCCATCAGTGAGTCCAGACAATCTAACTATGGCTACACCTTC. Protein product: CAISESRQSNYGYTF. This chain joins TRBV10-3 and TRBJ1-2; D gene unclear. This CDR3 has 15 residues. V lost 0 bases, J lost 0 bases, and 8 bases lay in between. Germline CDR1 reads ENHRY; CDR2 reads SYGVKD.

The chain uses TRBV18 and TRBJ1-2; 10 nucleotides line up with TRBD1. Germline V gives CDR1 KGHSH, CDR2 LQKENI. With 2 bases clipped from V and 8 bases from J, the junction kept 8 bases outside the gene matches. The CDR3 totals 15 residues. The CDR3 spells CASSPIETGGLGYTF. The CDR3 DNA reads as TGTGCCAGCTCACCAATTGAGACAGGGGGCTTGGGCTACACCTTC.

The rearrangement links TRBV2 to TRBJ2-2; 15 bases agree with TRBD2. V shed 8 bases, J shed 5 bases, and the junction held 12 bases outside the gene matches. The CDR3 extends over 18 amino acids. Germline lookup yields CDR1 SNHLY and CDR2 FYNNEI. The CDR3 region is CASGRTSGGAVWTGELFF. The CDR3 DNA sequence: TGTGCCAGCGGCAGGACTAGCGGGGGGGCCGTTTGGACCGGGGAGCTGTTTTTT.

The chain is built from TRBV7-9 and TRBJ2-1; TRBD2 might be the D (5 bases). Germline CDR1 reads SEHNR; CDR2 reads FQNEAQ (reference sequence). The CDR3 loop spans 15 amino acids. V was clipped by 5 bases and J by 3 bases, with 14 bases between them. The CDR3 spells CASSRTADFYNEQFF. CDR3 nucleotide sequence: TGTGCCAGCAGCCGGACTGCGGACTTCTACAATGAGCAGTTCTTC.

The chain couples TRBV9 to TRBJ1-3, with D unresolved. This CDR3 has 12 residues. Germline V gives CDR1 SGDLS, CDR2 YYNGEE. V dropped 4 bases and J dropped 9 bases, with 11 bases sitting between them. CDR3 sequence (DNA): TGTGCCAGCAGCTCCCTATTATCCACCATATATTTT. This codes for CASSSLLSTIYF.

CDR3 in amino acids: CASSYDSLQETQYF. In DNA, the CDR3 is TGTGCCAGCAGTTACGATAGTTTACAAGAGACCCAGTACTTC. The chain employs TRBV6-5 and TRBJ2-5; D unclear. Trimming removed 2 bases at V and 2 bases at J, with 9 bases between. CDR1 is MNHEY and CDR2 is SVGAGI in the germline V gene. The CDR3 is made up of 14 amino acids.

This chain uses TRBV5-6 with TRBJ1-2; 7 bases map to TRBD1. The CDR3 is 14 amino acids. Germline values: CDR1 SGHDT, CDR2 YYEEEE. V lost 0 bases and J lost 8; bases outside the gene matches: 7. CDR3 sequence reads: CASSLAKDRYGYTF. DNA of the CDR3: TGTGCCAGCAGCTTGGCCAAGGACAGGTACGGCTACACCTTC.

The V and J genes are TRBV18 and TRBJ1-4; D is possibly TRBD1 (5 bases). The V gene's germline CDR1 is KGHSH and CDR2 LQKENI. This CDR3 has 16 amino acids. The ends were cut back, 3 bases at V and 10 bases at J, with 21 bases in the middle. The CDR3 region has the DNA TGTGCCAGCTCACCTCCCGTACAGGTGGGGAAAAGAAAACTGTTTTTT. The encoded protein is CASSPPVQVGKRKLFF.

V is TRBV15 and J is TRBJ1-2; 8 bases are shared with TRBD1. CDR3 length: 18 amino acids. Germline-derived CDR1 and CDR2 are LNHNV and YYDKDF (reference sequence). Trimming at V came to 2 bases and at J to 1 base, leaving 12 bases not matched to a gene. CDR3 coding DNA: TGTGCCACCAGCAGATCGGACAGGGTGGAGATCCTTAACTATGGCTACACCTTC. Translated: CATSRSDRVEILNYGYTF.

J is TRBJ2-7 and V is TRBV25-1, with TRBD2 identical over 9 bases. The V and J ends lost 4 bases and 4 bases, in that order; junction bases with no gene match: 5. The CDR3 runs to 14 residues. Germline V gene lookup returns CDR1 MGHDK and CDR2 SYGVNS. The CDR3 bases are TGTGCCAGCAGTGCGAGCGGGAGGTTTTACGAGCAGTACTTC. This translates into CASSASGRFYEQYF.

This clone was seen once. This chain joins TRBV5-1 and TRBJ2-3; 10 nucleotides line up with TRBD2. The germline V gene has CDR1 SGHRS and CDR2 YFSETQ. CDR3 size: 15 residues. J gave up 2 bases and V 2 bases, and 2 bases lay outside the gene matches. The CDR3 protein is CASSLAGGDTDTQYF. The CDR3 DNA is TGCGCCAGCAGCTTAGCGGGGGGGGACACAGATACGCAGTATTTT.

As to this clone: This same CDR3 is encoded by further DNA sequences in the sample. The chain employs TRBV7-2 and TRBJ2-3, with 11 bases that match TRBD2. The CDR3 sequence is 17 residues long. Germline loops: CDR1 SGHTA, CDR2 FQGNSA. V gave up 1 base and J gave up 3 bases; unmatched junction bases: 6. The CDR3 DNA reads TGTGCCAGCAGCTTAGGGGCTCTAGCGGGAGGAACAGATACGCAGTATTTT. It specifies CASSLGALAGGTDTQYF.

This clone was seen a single time. The chain is built from TRBV5-8 and TRBJ1-5, with a possible D match to TRBD1 (5 bases). The CDR3 is 13 residues long. The ends were cut back, 0 bases at V and 9 bases at J, with 10 bases in the middle. The V gene's germline CDR1 is SGHTS and CDR2 YDEGEE. The CDR3 nucleotides are TGTGCCAGCAGCTTGGATTGGGGCCGGCCCCAGCATTTT. It encodes CASSLDWGRPQHF.

The chain has TRBV2 and TRBJ2-7; 8 positions match TRBD1. J lost 3 bases, V lost 6 bases, and 7 bases had no gene match. CDR1 and CDR2 from the germline V gene are SNHLY and FYNNEI. The CDR3 contains 14 residues. CDR3 in DNA: TGTGCCAGCAGGGCTACAGGACAGGGCTACGAGCAGTACTTC. This gives the protein CASRATGQGYEQYF.

The genes are TRBV7-9 and TRBJ2-5; D may be TRBD2 (6 bases). Trimming removed 5 bases from V and 3 bases from J, with 13 bases in between. This CDR3 comprises 14 residues. The V gene's germline CDR1 is SEHNR and CDR2 FQNEAQ (reference sequence). The CDR3 DNA is TGTGCCAGCAGCCCAGGGACTGGGGAAGAGACCCAGTACTTC. This sequence encodes CASSPGTGEETQYF.